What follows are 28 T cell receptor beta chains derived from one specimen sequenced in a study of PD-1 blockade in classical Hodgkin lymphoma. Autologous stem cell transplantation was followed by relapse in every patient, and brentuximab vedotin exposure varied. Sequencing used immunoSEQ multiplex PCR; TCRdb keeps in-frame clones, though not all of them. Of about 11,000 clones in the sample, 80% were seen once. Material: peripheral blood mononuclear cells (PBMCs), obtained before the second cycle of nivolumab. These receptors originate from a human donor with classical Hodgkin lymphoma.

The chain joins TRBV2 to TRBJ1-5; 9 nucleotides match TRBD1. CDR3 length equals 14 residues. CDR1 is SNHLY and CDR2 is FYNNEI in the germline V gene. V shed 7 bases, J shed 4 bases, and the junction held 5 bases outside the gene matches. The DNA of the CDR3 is TGTGCCAGCAATATCGGGACAGGGAATCAGCCCCAGCATTTT. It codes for CASNIGTGNQPQHF.

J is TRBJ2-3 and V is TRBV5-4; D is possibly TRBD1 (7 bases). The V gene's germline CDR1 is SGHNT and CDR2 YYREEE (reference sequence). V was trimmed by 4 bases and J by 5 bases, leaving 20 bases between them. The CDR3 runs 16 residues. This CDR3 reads CASSAHNGQGGDTQYF. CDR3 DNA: TGTGCCAGCAGCGCGCATAACGGGCAGGGGGGAGATACGCAGTATTTT.

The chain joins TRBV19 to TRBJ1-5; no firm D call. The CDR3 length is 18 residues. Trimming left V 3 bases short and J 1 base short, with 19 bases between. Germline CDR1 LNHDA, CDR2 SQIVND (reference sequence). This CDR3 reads CASSILVGGVGSNQPQHF. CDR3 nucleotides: TGTGCCAGTAGTATCCTCGTTGGTGGGGTGGGGAGCAATCAGCCCCAGCATTTT.

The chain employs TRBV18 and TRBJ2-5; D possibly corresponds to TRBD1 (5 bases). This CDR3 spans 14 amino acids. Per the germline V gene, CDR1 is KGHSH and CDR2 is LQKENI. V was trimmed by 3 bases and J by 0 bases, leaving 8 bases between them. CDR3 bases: TGTGCCAGCTCACCGACAGCGTACCAAGAGACCCAGTACTTC. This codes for CASSPTAYQETQYF.

CDR3 DNA sequence: TGTGCCAGCAGCTTATCAGAGAGCTCTGGAAACACCATATATTTT. Its protein is CASSLSESSGNTIYF. The chain employs TRBV7-8 and TRBJ1-3; D ambiguous. Germline-derived CDR1 and CDR2 are SGHVS and FQNEAQ. Trimming pared 2 bases from V and 0 bases from J, leaving 8 bases between. CDR3 length equals 15 residues.

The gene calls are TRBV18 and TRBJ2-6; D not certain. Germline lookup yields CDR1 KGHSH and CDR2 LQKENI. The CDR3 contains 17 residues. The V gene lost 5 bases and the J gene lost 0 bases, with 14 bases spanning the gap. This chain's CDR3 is CASSGRTISSGANVLTF. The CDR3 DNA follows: TGTGCCAGCTCAGGACGGACGATTAGCTCTGGGGCCAACGTCCTGACTTTC.

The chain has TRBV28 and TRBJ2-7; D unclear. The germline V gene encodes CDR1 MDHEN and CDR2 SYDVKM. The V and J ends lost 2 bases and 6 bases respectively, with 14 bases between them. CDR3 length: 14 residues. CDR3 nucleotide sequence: TGTGCCAGCAGTTTAGGCAGGATTACTGGCGAGCAGTACTTC. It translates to CASSLGRITGEQYF.

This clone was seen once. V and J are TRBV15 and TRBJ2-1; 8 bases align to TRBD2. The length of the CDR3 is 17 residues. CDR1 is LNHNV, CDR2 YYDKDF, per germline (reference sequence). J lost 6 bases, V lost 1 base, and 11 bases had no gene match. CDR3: CATSRAPGGRASNEQFF. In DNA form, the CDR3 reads TGTGCCACCAGCAGAGCCCCGGGGGGGAGGGCCAGCAATGAGCAGTTCTTC.

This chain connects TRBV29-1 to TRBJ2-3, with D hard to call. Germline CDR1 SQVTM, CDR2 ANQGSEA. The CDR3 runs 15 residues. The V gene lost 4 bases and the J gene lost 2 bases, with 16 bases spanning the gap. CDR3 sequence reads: CSVVPSHGSTDTQYF. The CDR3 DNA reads TGCAGCGTTGTGCCCAGCCATGGATCCACAGATACGCAGTATTTT.

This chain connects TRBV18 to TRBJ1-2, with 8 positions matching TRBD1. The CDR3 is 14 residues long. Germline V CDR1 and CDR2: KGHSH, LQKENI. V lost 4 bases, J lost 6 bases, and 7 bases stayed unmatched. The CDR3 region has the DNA TGTGCCAGCTCACTATCTGGGACAGGTAATGGCTACACCTTC. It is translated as CASSLSGTGNGYTF.

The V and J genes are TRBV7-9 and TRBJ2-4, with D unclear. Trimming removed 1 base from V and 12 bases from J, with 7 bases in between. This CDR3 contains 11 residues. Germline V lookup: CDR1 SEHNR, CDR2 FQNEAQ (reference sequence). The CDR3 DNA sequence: TGTGCCAGCAGCTTAGACTCTGATCAGTACTTC. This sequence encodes CASSLDSDQYF.

CDR3: CASSYQGQGRGETQYF. The CDR3 DNA follows: TGTGCCAGCAGTTACCAGGGACAGGGAAGAGGGGAGACCCAGTACTTC. The V gene is TRBV6-5, the J gene TRBJ2-5, with 9 bases fitting TRBD1. The V and J ends lost 2 bases and 5 bases, in that order; junction bases with no gene match: 9. CDR3 length: 16 residues. CDR1 MNHEY and CDR2 SVGAGI come from the germline V gene.

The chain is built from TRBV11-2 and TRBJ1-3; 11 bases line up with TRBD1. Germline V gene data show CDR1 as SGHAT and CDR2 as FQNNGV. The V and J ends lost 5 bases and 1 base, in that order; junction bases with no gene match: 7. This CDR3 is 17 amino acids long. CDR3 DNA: TGTGCCAGCAGCGCGGACAGGGGGCTCTTATCTGGAAACACCATATATTTT. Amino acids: CASSADRGLLSGNTIYF. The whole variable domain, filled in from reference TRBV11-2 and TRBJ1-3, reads EAGVAQSPRYKIIEKRQSVAFWCNPISGHATLYWYQQILGQGPKLLIQFQNNGVVDDSQLPKDRFSAERLKGVDSTLKIQPAKLEDSAVYLCASSADRGLLSGNTIYFGEGSWLTVV.

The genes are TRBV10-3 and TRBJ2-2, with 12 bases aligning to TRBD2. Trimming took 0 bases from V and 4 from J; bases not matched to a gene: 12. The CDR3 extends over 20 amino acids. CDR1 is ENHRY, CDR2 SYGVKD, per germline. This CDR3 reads CAISESRPLAGGPRTGELFF. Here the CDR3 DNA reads TGTGCCATCAGTGAGTCGAGGCCCCTAGCGGGAGGGCCCCGCACCGGGGAGCTGTTTTTT.

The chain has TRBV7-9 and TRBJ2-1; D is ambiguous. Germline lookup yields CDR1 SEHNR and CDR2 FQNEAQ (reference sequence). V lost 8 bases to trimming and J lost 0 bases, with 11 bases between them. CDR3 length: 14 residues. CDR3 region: CASHDPSSYNEQFF. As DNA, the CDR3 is TGTGCCAGCCATGACCCTAGCTCCTACAATGAGCAGTTCTTC.

This CDR3 reads CASRAGDYGYTF. The DNA for the CDR3 is TGTGCCAGCAGGGCAGGGGACTATGGCTACACCTTC. The genes are TRBV2 and TRBJ1-2, with a tentative D call TRBD1 (6 bases). V shed 6 bases and J shed 3 bases, with 8 bases lying between them. CDR1 SNHLY and CDR2 FYNNEI come from the germline V gene. CDR3 size: 12 residues.

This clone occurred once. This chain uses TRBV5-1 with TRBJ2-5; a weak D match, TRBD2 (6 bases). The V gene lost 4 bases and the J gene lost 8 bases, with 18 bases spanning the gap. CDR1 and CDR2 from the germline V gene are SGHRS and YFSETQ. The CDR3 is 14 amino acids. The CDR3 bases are TGCGCCAGCAGCCCGGAGGCTGGGGGAGGCACCCAGTACTTC. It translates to CASSPEAGGGTQYF.

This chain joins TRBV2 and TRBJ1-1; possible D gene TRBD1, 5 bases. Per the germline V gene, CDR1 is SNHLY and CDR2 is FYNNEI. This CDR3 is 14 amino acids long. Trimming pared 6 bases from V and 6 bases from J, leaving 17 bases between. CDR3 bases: TGTGCCAGCAGGGACGACATTGTGGGGGCTGAAGCTTTCTTT. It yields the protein CASRDDIVGAEAFF.

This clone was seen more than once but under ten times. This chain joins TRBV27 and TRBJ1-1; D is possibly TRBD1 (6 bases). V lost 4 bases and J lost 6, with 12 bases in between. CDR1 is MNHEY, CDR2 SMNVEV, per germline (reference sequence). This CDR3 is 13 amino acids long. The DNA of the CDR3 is TGTGCCAGCAGTTCCCCTGGGGGGCCTGAAGCTTTCTTT. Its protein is CASSSPGGPEAFF.

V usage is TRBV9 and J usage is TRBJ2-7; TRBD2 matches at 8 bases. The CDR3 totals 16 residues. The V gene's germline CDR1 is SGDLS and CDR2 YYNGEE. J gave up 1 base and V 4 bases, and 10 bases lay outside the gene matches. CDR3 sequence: CASSPNPGLGSYEQYF. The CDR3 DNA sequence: TGTGCCAGCAGCCCCAACCCGGGACTAGGTTCCTACGAGCAGTACTTC. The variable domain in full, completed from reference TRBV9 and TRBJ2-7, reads DSGVTQTPKHLITATGQRVTLRCSPRSGDLSVYWYQQSLDQGLQFLIQYYNGEERAKGNILERFSAQQFPDLHSELNLSSLELGDSALYFCASSPNPGLGSYEQYFGPGTRLTVT.

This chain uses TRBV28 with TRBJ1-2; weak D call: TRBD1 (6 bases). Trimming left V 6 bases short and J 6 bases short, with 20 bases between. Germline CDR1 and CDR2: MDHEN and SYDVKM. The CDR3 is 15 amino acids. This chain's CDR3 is CASSEPTGSTHGYTF. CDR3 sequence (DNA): TGTGCCAGCAGCGAGCCAACAGGGTCAACCCATGGCTACACCTTC.

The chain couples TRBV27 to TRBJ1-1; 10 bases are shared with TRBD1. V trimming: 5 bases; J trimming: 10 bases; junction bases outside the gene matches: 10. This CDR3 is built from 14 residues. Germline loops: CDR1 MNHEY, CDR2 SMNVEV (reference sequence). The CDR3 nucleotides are TGTGCCAGCAGTCCAACCGGGACAGGGGAGGGAGCTTTCTTT. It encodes CASSPTGTGEGAFF.

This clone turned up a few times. This CDR3 is CASSISGGGYTF. The DNA for the CDR3 is TGTGCCAGTAGTATTTCGGGGGGAGGCTACACCTTC. The J gene is TRBJ1-2, the V gene TRBV19, with D possibly TRBD1 on 5 matching bases. The CDR3 totals 12 residues. With 3 bases removed from V and 8 bases from J, the gap between germline ends came to 10 bases. Looked up from germline, CDR1 is LNHDA and CDR2 is SQIVND (reference sequence).

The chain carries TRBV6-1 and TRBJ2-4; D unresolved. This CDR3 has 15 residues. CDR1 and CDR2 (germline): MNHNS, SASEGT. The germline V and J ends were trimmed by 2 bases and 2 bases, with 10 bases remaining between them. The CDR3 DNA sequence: TGTGCCAGCAGTGAACCCCCGACAACCAAAAACATTCAGTACTTC. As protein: CASSEPPTTKNIQYF.

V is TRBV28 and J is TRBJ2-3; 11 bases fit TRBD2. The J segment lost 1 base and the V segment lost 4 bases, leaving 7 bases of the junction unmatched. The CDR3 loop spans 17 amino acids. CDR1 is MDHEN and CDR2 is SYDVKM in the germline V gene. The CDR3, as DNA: TGTGCCAGCAGTTCTACTAGCGGGAGTTTCCGCACAGATACGCAGTATTTT. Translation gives CASSSTSGSFRTDTQYF.

The CDR3 sequence: CASSLGEETAEAFF. For the CDR3, the DNA is TGTGCCAGCAGTTTGGGTGAAGAGACGGCTGAAGCTTTCTTT. The V gene is TRBV28, the J gene TRBJ1-1; no clear D. V was clipped by 3 bases and J by 6 bases, with 14 bases between them. This CDR3 comprises 14 residues. Germline V CDR1 and CDR2: MDHEN, SYDVKM.

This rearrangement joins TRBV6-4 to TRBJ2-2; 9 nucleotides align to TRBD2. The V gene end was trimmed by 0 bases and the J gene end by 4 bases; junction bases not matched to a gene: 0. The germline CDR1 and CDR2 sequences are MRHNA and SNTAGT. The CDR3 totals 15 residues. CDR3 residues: CASSDSSGSTGELFF. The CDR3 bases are TGTGCCAGCAGTGACTCTAGCGGGAGCACCGGGGAGCTGTTTTTT.

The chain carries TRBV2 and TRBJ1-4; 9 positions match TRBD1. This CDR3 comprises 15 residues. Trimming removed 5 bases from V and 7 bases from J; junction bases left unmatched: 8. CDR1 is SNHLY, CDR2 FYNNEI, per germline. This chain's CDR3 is CASSSTTGGIEKLFF. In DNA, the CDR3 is TGTGCCAGCAGTTCCACGACAGGGGGAATTGAAAAACTGTTTTTT.